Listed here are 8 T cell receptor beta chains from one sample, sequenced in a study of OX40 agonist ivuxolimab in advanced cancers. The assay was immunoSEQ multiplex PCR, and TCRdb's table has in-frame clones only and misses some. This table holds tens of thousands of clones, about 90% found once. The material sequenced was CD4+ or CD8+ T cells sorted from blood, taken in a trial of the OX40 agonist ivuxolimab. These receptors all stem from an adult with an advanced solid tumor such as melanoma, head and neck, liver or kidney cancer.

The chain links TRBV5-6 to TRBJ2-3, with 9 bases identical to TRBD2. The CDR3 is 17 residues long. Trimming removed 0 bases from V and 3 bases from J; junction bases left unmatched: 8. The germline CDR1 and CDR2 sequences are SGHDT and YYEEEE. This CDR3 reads CASSLAALAGLTDTQYF. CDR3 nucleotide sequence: TGTGCCAGCAGCTTGGCCGCGCTAGCGGGGCTTACAGATACGCAGTATTTT.

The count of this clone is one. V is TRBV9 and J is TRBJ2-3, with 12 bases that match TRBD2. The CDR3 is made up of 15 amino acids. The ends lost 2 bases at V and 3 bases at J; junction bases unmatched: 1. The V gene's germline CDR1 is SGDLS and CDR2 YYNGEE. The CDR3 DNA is TGTGCCAGCAGCGTGACTAGCGGGGGTACAGATACGCAGTATTTT. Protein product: CASSVTSGGTDTQYF.

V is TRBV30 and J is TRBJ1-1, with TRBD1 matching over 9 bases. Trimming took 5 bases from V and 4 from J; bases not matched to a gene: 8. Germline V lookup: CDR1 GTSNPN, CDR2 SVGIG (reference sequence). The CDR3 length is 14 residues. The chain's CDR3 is CAWDRGILVTEAFF. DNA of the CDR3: TGTGCCTGGGACAGGGGGATCCTCGTCACTGAAGCTTTCTTT.

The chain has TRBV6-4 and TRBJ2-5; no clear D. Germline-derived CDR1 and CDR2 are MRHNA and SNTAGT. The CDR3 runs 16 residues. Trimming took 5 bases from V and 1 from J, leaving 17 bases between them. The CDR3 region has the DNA TGTGCCAGCAGTCCAACCGAAAGACCACTCCAAGAGACCCAGTACTTC. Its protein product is CASSPTERPLQETQYF.

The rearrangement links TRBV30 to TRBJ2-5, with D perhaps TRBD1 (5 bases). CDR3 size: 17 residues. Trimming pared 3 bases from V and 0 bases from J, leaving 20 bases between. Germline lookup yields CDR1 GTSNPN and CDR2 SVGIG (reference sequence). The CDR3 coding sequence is TGTGCCTGGAGCCATATATTTAAAGGGGTATACCAAGAGACCCAGTACTTC. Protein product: CAWSHIFKGVYQETQYF.

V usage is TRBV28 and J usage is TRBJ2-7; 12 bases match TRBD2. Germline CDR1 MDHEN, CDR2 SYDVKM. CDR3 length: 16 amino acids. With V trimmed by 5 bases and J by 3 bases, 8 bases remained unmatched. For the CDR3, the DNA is TGTGCCAGCAGTCAAGGACTAGCGGGATATAACTACGAGCAGTACGTC. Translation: CASSQGLAGYNYEQYV.

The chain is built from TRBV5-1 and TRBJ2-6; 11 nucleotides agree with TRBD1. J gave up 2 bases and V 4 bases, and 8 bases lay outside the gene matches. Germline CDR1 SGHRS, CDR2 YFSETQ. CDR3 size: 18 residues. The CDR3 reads CASSIDGQGAAGANVLTF. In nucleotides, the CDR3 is TGCGCCAGCAGCATAGACGGACAGGGGGCAGCTGGGGCCAACGTCCTGACTTTC. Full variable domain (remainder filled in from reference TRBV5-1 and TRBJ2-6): KAGVTQTPRYLIKTRGQQVTLSCSPISGHRSVSWYQQTPGQGLQFLFEYFSETQRNKGNFPGRFSGRQFSNSRSEMNVSTLELGDSALYLCASSIDGQGAAGANVLTFGAGSRLTVL.

CDR3: CASSYEGGSYEQYF. CDR3 bases: TGTGCCAGCAGTTACGAAGGGGGCTCCTACGAGCAGTACTTC. The gene calls are TRBV6-6 and TRBJ2-7; maybe TRBD1 (6 bases). The CDR3 runs to 14 residues. Germline V CDR1 and CDR2: MNHNY, SVGAGI (reference sequence). The ends were cut back, 2 bases at V and 0 bases at J, with 8 bases in the middle.